Below, 15 T cell receptor beta chains from the same sample are listed, as sequenced in a study of OX40 agonist ivuxolimab in advanced cancers. Data came from immunoSEQ multiplex PCR; TCRdb stores just in-frame clones and leaves some out. The sample records tens of thousands of clones, roughly 80% being singletons. Sequenced here: CD4+ or CD8+ T cells sorted from blood, sampled in a trial of the OX40 agonist ivuxolimab. These receptors were taken from an adult with an advanced solid tumor such as melanoma, head and neck, liver or kidney cancer.

The rearrangement uses TRBV5-4 and TRBJ2-3; tentative D call: TRBD1 (5 bases). Trimming removed 10 bases at V and 5 bases at J, with 20 bases between. In germline, CDR1 is SGHNT, CDR2 YYREEE (reference sequence). This CDR3 has 14 amino acids. In DNA, the CDR3 is TGTGCCGATAGAAACAGGTCCCTGCAAGATACGCAGTATTTT. Encoded protein: CADRNRSLQDTQYF.

The chain uses TRBV6-1 and TRBJ1-2; 7 bases map to TRBD1. V shed 5 bases, J shed 4 bases, and the junction held 4 bases outside the gene matches. The CDR3 contains 13 residues. The germline CDR1 and CDR2 sequences are MNHNS and SASEGT. CDR3 sequence: CASSPDRAYGYTF. The CDR3 bases are TGTGCCAGCAGTCCCGACAGGGCCTATGGCTACACCTTC.

This clone was detected only once. The chain couples TRBV6-5 to TRBJ2-5; D may be TRBD2 (6 bases). This CDR3 comprises 14 residues. Trimming shortened V by 6 bases and J by 3 bases, and 14 bases separated the two germline ends. Germline V gene lookup returns CDR1 MNHEY and CDR2 SVGAGI. The CDR3 DNA sequence: TGTGCCAGCAGCCTAGACCGGGGGAAAGAGACCCAGTACTTC. Its translation: CASSLDRGKETQYF.

The chain links TRBV5-4 to TRBJ2-3, with D maybe TRBD1 (5 bases). This CDR3 is built from 13 residues. With 1 base removed from V and 4 bases from J, the gap between germline ends came to 7 bases. From germline, CDR1 is SGHNT and CDR2 YYREEE (reference sequence). The CDR3 nucleotides read TGTGCCAGCAGCTTGCAGGGATCAGATACGCAGTATTTT. It translates to CASSLQGSDTQYF.

The chain is built from TRBV15 and TRBJ1-1; D not certain. The CDR3 consists of 15 residues. CDR1 LNHNV and CDR2 YYDKDF come from the germline V gene (reference sequence). The V end lost 1 base, the J end lost 3 bases, and 12 bases lay between the germline ends. The CDR3 DNA is TGTGCCACCAGCAGAGCCTTTGGGTCGGACACTGAAGCTTTCTTT. Its protein is CATSRAFGSDTEAFF.

V usage is TRBV4-3 and J usage is TRBJ2-7, with D perhaps matching TRBD2 (6 bases). The V end lost 1 base, the J end lost 3 bases, and 13 bases lay between the germline ends. CDR3 size: 15 residues. Germline CDR1 and CDR2: LGHNA and YSLEER. This CDR3 is CASSQALLASYEQYF. The CDR3 nucleotides are TGCGCCAGCAGCCAAGCGCTACTAGCCAGCTACGAGCAGTACTTC.

This rearrangement joins TRBV14 to TRBJ2-3, with 9 bases lining up with TRBD2. This CDR3 contains 16 residues. V was clipped by 8 bases and J by 0 bases; unmatched bases: 9. Germline V CDR1 and CDR2: SGHDN, FVKESK. DNA for the CDR3: TGTGCCAGCTCAACCCTAGCGGGATTTAGCACAGATACGCAGTATTTT. It is translated as CASSTLAGFSTDTQYF. The full variable domain, completed using reference TRBV14 and TRBJ2-3, is EAGVTQFPSHSVIEKGQTVTLRCDPISGHDNLYWYRRVMGKEIKFLLHFVKESKQDESGMPNNRFLAERTGGTYSTLKVQPAELEDSGVYFCASSTLAGFSTDTQYFGPGTRLTVL.

The chain recombines TRBV10-2 with TRBJ2-1; tentatively, D is TRBD2 (6 bases). Trimming removed 6 bases at V and 2 bases at J, with 11 bases between. Germline V lookup: CDR1 WSHSY, CDR2 SAAADI. The CDR3 runs 14 residues. The chain's CDR3 is CASREGWTYNEQFF. CDR3 sequence (DNA): TGCGCCAGCAGGGAGGGATGGACCTACAATGAGCAGTTCTTC.

The V gene is TRBV28, the J gene TRBJ2-7; the match to TRBD1 covers 9 bases. J lost 4 bases, V lost 5 bases, and 12 bases had no gene match. The CDR3 is 16 amino acids. Germline lookup yields CDR1 MDHEN and CDR2 SYDVKM. This CDR3 reads CASSPAGTGKGYEQYF. For the CDR3, the DNA is TGTGCCAGCAGTCCCGCTGGGACAGGGAAAGGGTACGAGCAGTACTTC.

The chain uses TRBV30 and TRBJ2-3; D gene ambiguous. Germline values: CDR1 GTSNPN, CDR2 SVGIG (reference sequence). The CDR3 totals 13 residues. Trimming stripped 0 bases from V and 5 bases from J, with 9 bases between. The CDR3 sequence is CAWSVSSGDTQYF. DNA for the CDR3: TGTGCCTGGAGTGTTAGTTCCGGAGATACGCAGTATTTT.

This clone has a handful of counts. The chain carries TRBV25-1 and TRBJ1-1, with D hard to call. V gave up 7 bases and J gave up 11 bases, with 20 bases separating them. CDR3 length: 13 residues. Germline CDR1 is MGHDK and CDR2 is SYGVNS. CDR3 DNA sequence: TGTGCCAGCACCCCAGGCTGGGAGGGCGAGGCTTTCTTT. Translating gives CASTPGWEGEAFF.

The V call is TRBV5-4, the J call TRBJ1-2; D is unresolved. The CDR3 has 14 residues. Germline-derived CDR1 and CDR2 are SGHNT and YYREEE (reference sequence). V gave up 2 bases and J gave up 2 bases, with 10 bases separating them. The CDR3: CASSFGLLNYGYTF. In DNA, the CDR3 is TGTGCCAGCAGCTTTGGACTACTGAACTATGGCTACACCTTC.

This clone was seen only once. This chain connects TRBV2 to TRBJ2-7, with 13 bases identical to TRBD2. Trimming cost V 8 bases and J 4 bases; bases outside gene matches: 8. The CDR3 runs to 15 residues. Germline CDR1 and CDR2: SNHLY and FYNNEI. Here the CDR3 reads CASQRLAGGGYEQYF. DNA of the CDR3: TGTGCCAGCCAAAGACTAGCGGGAGGAGGTTACGAGCAGTACTTC.

V is TRBV19 and J is TRBJ2-5; 8 bases align to TRBD2. V dropped 11 bases and J dropped 4; count of bases not matched to a gene: 3. The CDR3 consists of 11 residues. Germline lookup yields CDR1 LNHDA and CDR2 SQIVND (reference sequence). CDR3 sequence (DNA): TGTGCCGCGGGAGGCAGAGAGACCCAGTACTTC. Translation gives CAAGGRETQYF.

The chain uses TRBV9 and TRBJ2-3, with D perhaps matching TRBD1 (5 bases). Germline V gene lookup returns CDR1 SGDLS and CDR2 YYNGEE. Trimming pared 0 bases from V and 3 bases from J, leaving 11 bases between. This CDR3 spans 15 amino acids. CDR3 DNA: TGTGCCAGCAGCGTAGTCAAGGGGCGGACAGATACGCAGTATTTT. Amino acids: CASSVVKGRTDTQYF.